These T cell receptor beta chains were read from a single sample in a study of blood T cell repertoires in COVID-19. Profiled with immunoSEQ multiplex PCR; TCRdb holds only in-frame clones, not every one. The profile shows about 150,000 clones, about 80% of them singletons. The sequencing input was peripheral blood. Receptors originate from a woman aged 55-70 years with COVID-19, enrolled during active disease. CDR3s include the opening cysteine and the closing phenylalanine or tryptophan. D genes are given only for firm matches. Size is omitted from some rows. Given values are once, few, many or a class for expanded clones.

len: 15
v_gene: TRBV4-1
j_gene: TRBJ1-1
abundance: .
d_gene: .
CDR3nt: TGCGCCAGCAGCCAGCCCACTACAGGGAAAACTGAAGCTTTCTTT
CDR3aa: CASSQPTTGKTEAFF

len: 17
v_gene: TRBV4-2
j_gene: TRBJ2-3
abundance: once
d_gene: .
CDR3nt: TGTGCCAGCAGCCAAGATTTTGGGCGGGGCAGCACAGATACGCAGTATTTT
CDR3aa: CASSQDFGRGSTDTQYF

len: 17
v_gene: TRBV5-6
j_gene: TRBJ1-2
abundance: once
d_gene: TRBD1
CDR3nt: TGTGCCAGCAGCTTGTTCGGACAGGGAGTTCTGCCTAGTGGCTACACCTTC
CDR3aa: CASSLFGQGVLPSGYTF

len: 14
v_gene: TRBV27
j_gene: TRBJ1-5
abundance: .
d_gene: TRBD1
CDR3nt: TGTGCCAGCAGGGACAGGGTAGGCAATCAGCCCCAGCATTTT
CDR3aa: CASRDRVGNQPQHF

len: 13
v_gene: TRBV7-9
j_gene: TRBJ1-6
abundance: .
d_gene: .
CDR3nt: TGTGCCAGCAGCCAGGGGTCAGGTTCACCCCTCCACTTT
CDR3aa: CASSQGSGSPLHF

len: 17
v_gene: TRBV4-1
j_gene: TRBJ1-1
abundance: .
d_gene: .
CDR3nt: TGCGCCAGCAGCCAAGATGATGAGGCAGGGAGGATCACTGAAGCTTTCTTT
CDR3aa: CASSQDDEAGRITEAFF

len: 13
v_gene: TRBV19
j_gene: TRBJ1-4
abundance: .
d_gene: .
CDR3nt: TGTGCCAGTAAAGGGGTCACTAATGAAAAACTGTTTTTT
CDR3aa: CASKGVTNEKLFF

len: 16
v_gene: TRBV3-1/TRBV3-2
j_gene: TRBJ1-3
abundance: .
d_gene: .
CDR3nt: TGTGCCAGCAGCTACTGGACACACCGCTCTGGAAACACCATATATTTT
CDR3aa: CASSYWTHRSGNTIYF

len: 11
v_gene: TRBV27
j_gene: TRBJ1-1
abundance: .
d_gene: TRBD1
CDR3nt: TGTGCCAGCAGCCGGGACAGGGAAGCTTTCTTT
CDR3aa: CASSRDREAFF

len: 16
v_gene: TRBV9
j_gene: TRBJ2-7
abundance: .
d_gene: TRBD2
CDR3nt: TGTGCCAGCAGCGTAGGTGGGAGCGGGAACTCCTACGAGCAGTACTTC
CDR3aa: CASSVGGSGNSYEQYF

len: 13
v_gene: TRBV5-6
j_gene: TRBJ1-2
abundance: once
d_gene: TRBD1
CDR3nt: TGTGCCAGCAGCGACAGGGTTACCGAAGGCTACACCTTC
CDR3aa: CASSDRVTEGYTF

len: 14
v_gene: TRBV9
j_gene: TRBJ1-1
abundance: few
d_gene: TRBD1
CDR3nt: TGTGCCAGCAGCATCTCTGACAGGGCCACTGAAGCTTTCTTT
CDR3aa: CASSISDRATEAFF

len: 17
v_gene: TRBV14
j_gene: TRBJ1-1
abundance: .
d_gene: TRBD1
CDR3nt: TGTGCCAGCAGTCCAAGGACAGGGGGCTTCGTGAACACTGAAGCTTTCTTT
CDR3aa: CASSPRTGGFVNTEAFF

len: 14
v_gene: TRBV30
j_gene: TRBJ2-2
abundance: .
d_gene: .
CDR3nt: TGTGCCTGGAGGACAGGCATAACGACCGGGGAGCTGTTTTTT
CDR3aa: CAWRTGITTGELFF

len: 16
v_gene: TRBV29-1
j_gene: TRBJ2-3
abundance: .
d_gene: .
CDR3nt: TGCAGCGTTGAAAACGCCGGACAACACCCCACAGATACGCAGTATTTT
CDR3aa: CSVENAGQHPTDTQYF

len: 14
v_gene: TRBV4-2
j_gene: TRBJ1-4
abundance: few
d_gene: TRBD1
CDR3nt: TGTGCCAGCAGCCAAGTAGGGGGCGGGGAAAAACTGTTTTTT
CDR3aa: CASSQVGGGEKLFF

len: 14
v_gene: TRBV7-3
j_gene: TRBJ1-1
abundance: .
d_gene: .
CDR3nt: TGTGCCAGCAGCTTATACGCGGGTAACACTGAAGCTTTCTTT
CDR3aa: CASSLYAGNTEAFF

len: 16
v_gene: TRBV5-1
j_gene: TRBJ2-2
abundance: .
d_gene: TRBD2
CDR3nt: TGCGCCAGCATAAATAAGACTAGCGGAAACACCGGGGAGCTGTTTTTT
CDR3aa: CASINKTSGNTGELFF

len: 13
v_gene: TRBV19
j_gene: TRBJ1-1
abundance: .
d_gene: .
CDR3nt: TGTGCCAGTAGTAGCGGCCTGGGCACTGAAGCTTTCTTT
CDR3aa: CASSSGLGTEAFF

len: 14
v_gene: TRBV6-5
j_gene: TRBJ2-2
abundance: .
d_gene: TRBD2
CDR3nt: TGTGCCAGCAACGGCGGGAGAATCACCGGGGAGCTGTTTTTT
CDR3aa: CASNGGRITGELFF

len: 13
v_gene: TRBV2
j_gene: TRBJ1-1
abundance: .
d_gene: .
CDR3nt: TGTGCCAGCAGTAGGACAGAGACCACTGAAGCTTTCTTT
CDR3aa: CASSRTETTEAFF

len: 15
v_gene: TRBV3-1/TRBV3-2
j_gene: TRBJ1-5
abundance: once
d_gene: .
CDR3nt: TGTGCCAGCAGCCAAGGGACAGTCAAAAATCAGCCCCAGCATTTT
CDR3aa: CASSQGTVKNQPQHF

len: 11
v_gene: TRBV29-1
j_gene: TRBJ1-4
abundance: .
d_gene: .
CDR3nt: TGCAGCGTGGAGACTAATGAAAAACTGTTTTTT
CDR3aa: CSVETNEKLFF

len: 14
v_gene: TRBV5-1
j_gene: TRBJ2-5
abundance: .
d_gene: .
CDR3nt: TGCGCCAGCAGCCTTGGCCGAATCCAAGAGACCCAGTACTTC
CDR3aa: CASSLGRIQETQYF

len: 14
v_gene: TRBV5-1
j_gene: TRBJ1-2
abundance: .
d_gene: .
CDR3nt: TGCGCCAGCAGCTTGTCAGCAGGGAACTATGGCTACACCTTC
CDR3aa: CASSLSAGNYGYTF

len: 13
v_gene: TRBV28
j_gene: TRBJ1-2
abundance: .
d_gene: TRBD1
CDR3nt: TGTGCCAGCTCCTCCTCAGGGGGGATTGGCTACACCTTC
CDR3aa: CASSSSGGIGYTF

len: 20
v_gene: TRBV3-1/TRBV3-2
j_gene: TRBJ2-2
abundance: .
d_gene: .
CDR3nt: TGTGCCAGCAGCCAAGATCGGGCTTGGACTACCAAACTTAACACCGGGGAGCTGTTTTTT
CDR3aa: CASSQDRAWTTKLNTGELFF

len: 14
v_gene: TRBV24-1
j_gene: TRBJ2-2
abundance: .
d_gene: .
CDR3nt: TGTGCCACCAGTGATTTTCGACAACTCGGGGAGCTGTTTTTT
CDR3aa: CATSDFRQLGELFF

len: 13
v_gene: TRBV7-2
j_gene: TRBJ2-1
abundance: .
d_gene: .
CDR3nt: TGTGCCAGCAGCTTAGCCACGGTGTATGAGCAGTTCTTC
CDR3aa: CASSLATVYEQFF

len: 20
v_gene: TRBV7-8
j_gene: TRBJ1-5
abundance: .
d_gene: .
CDR3nt: TGTGCCAGCAGCTTAGCCGAGAGACGTCGGGGACTGTATAGCAATCAGCCCCAGCATTTT
CDR3aa: CASSLAERRRGLYSNQPQHF

len: 16
v_gene: TRBV27
j_gene: TRBJ2-3
abundance: .
d_gene: TRBD2
CDR3nt: TGTGCCAGCAGTTCCCCTAGCGGGAGCTTCACAGATACGCAGTATTTT
CDR3aa: CASSSPSGSFTDTQYF

len: 15
v_gene: TRBV4-2
j_gene: TRBJ1-2
abundance: .
d_gene: .
CDR3nt: TGTGCCAGCGTACTCAGCCCGACAGACAGCTATGGCTACACCTTC
CDR3aa: CASVLSPTDSYGYTF

len: 15
v_gene: TRBV12-5
j_gene: TRBJ1-2
abundance: .
d_gene: .
CDR3nt: TGTGCTAGTGGTTCCCTCGGGGGGGGAACTCTTGGCTACACCTTC
CDR3aa: CASGSLGGGTLGYTF

len: 13
v_gene: TRBV19
j_gene: TRBJ1-6
abundance: .
d_gene: TRBD1
CDR3nt: TGTGCCAGTAGTGACAGGGTCTATTCACCCCTCCACTTT
CDR3aa: CASSDRVYSPLHF

len: 15
v_gene: TRBV6-2/TRBV6-3
j_gene: TRBJ1-2
abundance: .
d_gene: TRBD1
CDR3nt: TGTGCCAGCAGTTACTCGGCAACAGGGGTCGGTGGCTACACCTTC
CDR3aa: CASSYSATGVGGYTF

len: 17
v_gene: TRBV5-1
j_gene: TRBJ2-7
abundance: .
d_gene: TRBD1
CDR3nt: TGCGCCAGCAGCTTGCTTTCAGGTCGACAGGGTGGCTACGAGCAGTACTTC
CDR3aa: CASSLLSGRQGGYEQYF

len: 15
v_gene: TRBV6-2/TRBV6-3
j_gene: TRBJ1-5
abundance: .
d_gene: .
CDR3nt: TGTGCCAGCAGTTACGTCGGACAGCTAAATCAGCCCCAGCATTTT
CDR3aa: CASSYVGQLNQPQHF

len: 14
v_gene: TRBV9
j_gene: TRBJ2-1
abundance: .
d_gene: .
CDR3nt: TGTGCCAGCAGCGTACAGGTCCGGAGGGATGAGCAGTTCTTC
CDR3aa: CASSVQVRRDEQFF

len: 15
v_gene: TRBV5-1
j_gene: TRBJ1-3
abundance: few
d_gene: TRBD1
CDR3nt: TGCGCCAGCACCCCGACAGGGGGCAACGGCGGCACCATATATTTT
CDR3aa: CASTPTGGNGGTIYF

len: 15
v_gene: TRBV15
j_gene: TRBJ2-5
abundance: .
d_gene: TRBD2
CDR3nt: TGTGCCACCAGCAGCGGGACTACGGGAGGAGAGACCCAGTACTTC
CDR3aa: CATSSGTTGGETQYF

len: 12
v_gene: TRBV29-1
j_gene: TRBJ1-2
abundance: .
d_gene: .
CDR3nt: TGCAGCACCGGCAGATCGCAGGTTGGCTACACCTTC
CDR3aa: CSTGRSQVGYTF

len: 15
v_gene: TRBV29-1
j_gene: TRBJ1-2
abundance: .
d_gene: TRBD1
CDR3nt: TGCAGCGTTGAAGAAGGCAAGGGGGCGGACTATGGCTACACCTTC
CDR3aa: CSVEEGKGADYGYTF

len: 11
v_gene: TRBV29-1
j_gene: TRBJ1-1
abundance: .
d_gene: .
CDR3nt: TGCAGCGGTAGTCGGGGGGTTGAAGCTTTCTTT
CDR3aa: CSGSRGVEAFF

len: 15
v_gene: TRBV6-1
j_gene: TRBJ1-2
abundance: .
d_gene: TRBD1
CDR3nt: TGTGCCAGCAGTGACCGGACAGGAGCCTTCTATGGCTACACCTTC
CDR3aa: CASSDRTGAFYGYTF

len: 15
v_gene: TRBV24-1
j_gene: TRBJ2-1
abundance: .
d_gene: .
CDR3nt: TGTGCCACCAGTGATTTTTCCGGGACAAGAAATGAGCAGTTCTTC
CDR3aa: CATSDFSGTRNEQFF

len: 11
v_gene: TRBV6-5
j_gene: TRBJ1-5
abundance: .
d_gene: .
CDR3nt: TGTGCCAGCACCCAGGGAGGGGTTCAGCATTTT
CDR3aa: CASTQGGVQHF

len: 13
v_gene: TRBV3-1/TRBV3-2
j_gene: TRBJ1-1
abundance: .
d_gene: .
CDR3nt: TGTGCCAGCAGCGGGACACTGAACACTGAAGCTTTCTTT
CDR3aa: CASSGTLNTEAFF

len: 13
v_gene: TRBV5-5
j_gene: TRBJ1-2
abundance: once
d_gene: TRBD1
CDR3nt: TGTGCCAGCAGCTTGTGGGACAGAGAAGACTACACCTTC
CDR3aa: CASSLWDREDYTF

len: 14
v_gene: TRBV7-2
j_gene: TRBJ1-4
abundance: once
d_gene: .
CDR3nt: TGTGCCAGCAGCTTACTAGGTGGACAGGAAAAACTGTTTTTT
CDR3aa: CASSLLGGQEKLFF

len: 14
v_gene: TRBV7-8
j_gene: TRBJ2-7
abundance: .
d_gene: TRBD1
CDR3nt: TGTGCCAGCAGCTTAGAAGGGGGCGCCTACGAGCAGTACTTC
CDR3aa: CASSLEGGAYEQYF